This T cell receptor (beta chain) was obtained from a study of human T cells and chemical hapten exposure. Study in general: Patch tests applied 0.01% DPC to the upper back and were scored after 6 days.

There are 17 residues in the CDR3. After removal of 6 bases from V and 1 base from J, the junction contained 11 bases not matched to a gene. Germline lookup yields CDR1 MNHEY and CDR2 SVGAGI. Time point reported: patch test 2, 6 weeks after DPC sensitization. Treatment specified: therapeutic diphenylcyclopropenone sensitization with weekly scalp DPC. At every patch-test visit, blood was drawn before the patch test was applied. TCRdb independently ran MiXCR on the RACE reads; one entry per CDR3 protein. The sample yields some 350,000 distinct CDR3 sequences, about 6.9% seen once. This clonotype turned up a few times. Its antigen is unknown. The study's findings and limits: TCRs exceeding a frequency of 1 in 1000 stayed unchanged under DPC sensitization.

The sequence came from a young woman with alopecia areata. Some clones in this sample may be carry-over from other donors' samples. This rearrangement joins TRBV6-5 to TRBJ1-1; 10 bases are shared with TRBD1. The source was whole blood, collected in connection with sensitization to the hapten diphenylcyclopropenone (DPC). The CDR3 DNA sequence: TGTGCCAGCAGATTATTTTTGGGACAGGGGTCGAACACTGAAGCTTTCTTT. Residues: CASRLFLGQGSNTEAFF.